This T cell receptor (beta chain) comes out of a study of T-cell reconstitution after alpha-beta-depleted transplantation in children. TCRbeta library preparation incorporated unique molecular identifiers. TCRdb called the PCR reads again in MiXCR, with one record for every CDR3 protein. The repertoire has roughly 500,000 distinct CDR3 sequences, around 13% of them found once; the top ten carry around 5.8%. This CDR3 is built from 14 residues. Trimming cost V 6 bases and J 2 bases, with 8 bases left between them. This clonotype was seen many times. This clonotype was obtained from a human donor who donated a stem cell graft to a child with combined immunodeficiency. The chain recombines TRBV12-3 or TRBV12-4 with TRBJ2-6; D is perhaps TRBD1 (5 bases). This specimen consisted of PBMCs from the stem cell graft donor, obtained from the stem cell graft. The DNA of the CDR3 is TGTGCCAGCAGAGGCAGGGCTGGGGCCAACGTCCTGACTTTC. Its translation is CASRGRAGANVLTF.